The entry below gives a single T cell receptor (beta chain) sequence along with its context. These data are taken from a study of shared clonotypes between healthy human individuals. Assay: immunoSEQ multiplex PCR; the TCRdb copy retains only in-frame clones and omits some. The repertoire consists of about 510,000 clones, with 79% occurring once and the leading ten covering approximately 13%. The germline CDR1 and CDR2 sequences are SGHTS and YDEGEE. V gave up 4 bases and J gave up 3 bases, with 5 bases separating them. The CDR3 extends over 11 amino acids. Specimen: PBMCs. The clonotype comes from a woman aged 40 to 49 in good health. Some clones in this sample may be carry-over from other donors' samples. The gene calls are TRBV5-8 and TRBJ2-7, with D uncertain. CDR3 DNA sequence: TGTGCCAGCAGCACGAGCTACGAGCAGTACTTC. Translation gives CASSTSYEQYF.